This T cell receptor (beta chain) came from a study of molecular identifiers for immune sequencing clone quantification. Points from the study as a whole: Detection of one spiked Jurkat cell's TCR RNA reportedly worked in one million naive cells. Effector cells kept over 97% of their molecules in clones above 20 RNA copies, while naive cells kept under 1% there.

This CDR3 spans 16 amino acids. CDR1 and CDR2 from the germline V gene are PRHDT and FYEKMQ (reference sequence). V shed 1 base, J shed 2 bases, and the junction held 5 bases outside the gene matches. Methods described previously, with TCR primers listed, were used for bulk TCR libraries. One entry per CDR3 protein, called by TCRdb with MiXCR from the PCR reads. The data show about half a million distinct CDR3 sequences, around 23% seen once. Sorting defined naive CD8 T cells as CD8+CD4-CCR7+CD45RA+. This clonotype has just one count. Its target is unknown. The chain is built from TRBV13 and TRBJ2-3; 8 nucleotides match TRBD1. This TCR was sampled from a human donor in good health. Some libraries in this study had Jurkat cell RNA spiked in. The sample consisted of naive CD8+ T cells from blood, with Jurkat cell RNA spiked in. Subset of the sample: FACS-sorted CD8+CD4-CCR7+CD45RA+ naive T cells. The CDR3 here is CASSLAAQGVTDTQYF. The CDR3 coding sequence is TGTGCCAGCAGCTTAGCGGCACAGGGGGTCACAGATACGCAGTATTTT.